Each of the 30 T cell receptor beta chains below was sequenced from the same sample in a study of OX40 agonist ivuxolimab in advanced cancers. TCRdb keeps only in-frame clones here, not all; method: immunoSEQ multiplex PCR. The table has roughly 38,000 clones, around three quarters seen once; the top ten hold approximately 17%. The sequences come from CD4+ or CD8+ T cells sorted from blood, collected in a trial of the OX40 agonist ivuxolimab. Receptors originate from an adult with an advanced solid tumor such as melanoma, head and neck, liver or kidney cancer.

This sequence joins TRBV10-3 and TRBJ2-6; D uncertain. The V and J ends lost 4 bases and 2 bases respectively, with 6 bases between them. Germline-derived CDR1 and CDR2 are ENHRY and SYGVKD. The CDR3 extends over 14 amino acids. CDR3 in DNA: TGTGCCATCAGTGGGGAAGCTGGGGCCAACGTCCTGACTTTC. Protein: CAISGEAGANVLTF.

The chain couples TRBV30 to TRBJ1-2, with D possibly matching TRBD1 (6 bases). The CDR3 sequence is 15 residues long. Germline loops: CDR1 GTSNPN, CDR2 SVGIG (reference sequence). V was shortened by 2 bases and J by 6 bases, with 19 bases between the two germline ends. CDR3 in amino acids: CAWSPGEASLHGYTF. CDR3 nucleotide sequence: TGTGCCTGGAGTCCAGGGGAGGCCTCTCTTCATGGCTACACCTTC.

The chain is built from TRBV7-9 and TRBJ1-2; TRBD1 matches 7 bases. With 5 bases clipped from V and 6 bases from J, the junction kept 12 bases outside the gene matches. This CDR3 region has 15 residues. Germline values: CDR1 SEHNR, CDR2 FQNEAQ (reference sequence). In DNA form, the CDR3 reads TGTGCCAGCAGCCCAGGGGGGTCTCTTATGGATGGCTACACCTTC. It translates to CASSPGGSLMDGYTF. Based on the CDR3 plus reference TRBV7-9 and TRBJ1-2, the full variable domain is DTGVSQNPRHKITKRGQNVTFRCDPISEHNRLYWYRQTLGQGPEFLTYFQNEAQLEKSRLLSDRFSAERPKGSFSTLEIQRTEQGDSAMYLCASSPGGSLMDGYTFGSGTRLTVV.

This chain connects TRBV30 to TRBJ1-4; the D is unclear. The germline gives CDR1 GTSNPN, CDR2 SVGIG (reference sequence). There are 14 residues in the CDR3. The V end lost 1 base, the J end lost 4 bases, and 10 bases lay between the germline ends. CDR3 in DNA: TGTGCCTGGAGTGGTTGGGAGTTTAATGAAAAACTGTTTTTT. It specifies CAWSGWEFNEKLFF. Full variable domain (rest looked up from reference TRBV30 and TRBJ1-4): SQTIHQWPATLVQPVGSPLSLECTVEGTSNPNLYWYRQAAGRGLQLLFYSVGIGQISSEVPQNLSASRPQDRQFILSSKKLLLSDSGFYLCAWSGWEFNEKLFFGSGTQLSVL.

The CDR3 region is CASGQGNEAFF. DNA for the CDR3: TGTGCCAGCGGACAGGGGAACGAAGCTTTCTTT. The J gene is TRBJ1-1, the V gene TRBV19; TRBD1 matches 9 bases. The germline V gene encodes CDR1 LNHDA and CDR2 SQIVND (reference sequence). CDR3 size: 11 residues. Trimming at V came to 9 bases and at J to 8 bases, leaving 4 bases not matched to a gene.

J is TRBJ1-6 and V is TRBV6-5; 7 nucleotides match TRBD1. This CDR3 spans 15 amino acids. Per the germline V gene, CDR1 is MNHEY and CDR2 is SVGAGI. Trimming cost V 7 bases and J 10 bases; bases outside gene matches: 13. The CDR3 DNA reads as TGTGCCAGCATTCCATCTGACAGGGCGGGATCACCCCTCCACTTT. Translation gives CASIPSDRAGSPLHF.

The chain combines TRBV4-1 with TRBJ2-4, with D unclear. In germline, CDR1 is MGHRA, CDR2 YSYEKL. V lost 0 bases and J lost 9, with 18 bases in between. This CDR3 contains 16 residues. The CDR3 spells CASSQEIRSLVPIQYF. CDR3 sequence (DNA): TGCGCCAGCAGCCAAGAGATCCGGAGTCTAGTGCCCATTCAGTACTTC.

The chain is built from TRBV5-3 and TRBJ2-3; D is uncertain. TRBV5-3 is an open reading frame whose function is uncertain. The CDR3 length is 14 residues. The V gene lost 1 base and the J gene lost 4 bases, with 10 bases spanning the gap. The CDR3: CARSLKHFPDTQYF. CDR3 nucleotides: TGTGCCAGAAGCTTGAAGCACTTTCCAGATACGCAGTATTTT.

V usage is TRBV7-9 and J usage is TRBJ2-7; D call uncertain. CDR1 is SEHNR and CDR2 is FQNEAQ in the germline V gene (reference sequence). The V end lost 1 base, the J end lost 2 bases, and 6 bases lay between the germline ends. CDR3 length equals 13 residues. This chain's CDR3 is CASSLGAPYEQYF. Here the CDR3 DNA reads TGTGCCAGCAGCTTAGGGGCCCCCTACGAGCAGTACTTC. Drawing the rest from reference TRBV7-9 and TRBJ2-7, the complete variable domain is DTGVSQNPRHKITKRGQNVTFRCDPISEHNRLYWYRQTLGQGPEFLTYFQNEAQLEKSRLLSDRFSAERPKGSFSTLEIQRTEQGDSAMYLCASSLGAPYEQYFGPGTRLTVT.

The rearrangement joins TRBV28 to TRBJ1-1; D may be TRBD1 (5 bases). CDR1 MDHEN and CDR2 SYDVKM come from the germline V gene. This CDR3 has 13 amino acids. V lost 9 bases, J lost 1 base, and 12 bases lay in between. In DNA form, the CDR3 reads TGTGCCAGTCACCGGGGCTCGAACACTGAAGCTTTCTTT. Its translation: CASHRGSNTEAFF.

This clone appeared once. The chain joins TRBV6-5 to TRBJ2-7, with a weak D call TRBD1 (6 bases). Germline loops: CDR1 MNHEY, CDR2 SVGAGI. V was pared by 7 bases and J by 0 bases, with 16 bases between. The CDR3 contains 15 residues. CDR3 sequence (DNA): TGTGCCAGCAACAGAGACAGGACGAGCTCCTACGAGCAGTACTTC. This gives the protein CASNRDRTSSYEQYF.

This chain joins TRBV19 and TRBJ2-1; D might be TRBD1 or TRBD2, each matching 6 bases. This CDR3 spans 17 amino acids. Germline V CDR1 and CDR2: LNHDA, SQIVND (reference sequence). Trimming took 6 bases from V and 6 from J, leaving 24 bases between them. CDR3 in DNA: TGTGCCAGTAGACCCCCCGATGGGACTTCGGGGGCCAATGAGCAGTTCTTC. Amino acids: CASRPPDGTSGANEQFF.

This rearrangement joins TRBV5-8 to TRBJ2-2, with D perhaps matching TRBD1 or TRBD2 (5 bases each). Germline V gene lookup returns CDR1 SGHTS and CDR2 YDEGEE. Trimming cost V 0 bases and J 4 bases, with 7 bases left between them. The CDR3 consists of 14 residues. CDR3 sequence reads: CASSLDGATGELFF. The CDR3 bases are TGTGCCAGCAGCTTGGACGGGGCCACCGGGGAGCTGTTTTTT.

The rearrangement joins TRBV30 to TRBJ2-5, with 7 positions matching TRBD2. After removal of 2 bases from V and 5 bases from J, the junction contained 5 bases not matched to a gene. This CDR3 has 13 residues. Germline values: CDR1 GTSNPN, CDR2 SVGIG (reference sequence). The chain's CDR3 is CAWSSGNWETQYF. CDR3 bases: TGTGCCTGGAGTAGCGGGAACTGGGAGACCCAGTACTTC.

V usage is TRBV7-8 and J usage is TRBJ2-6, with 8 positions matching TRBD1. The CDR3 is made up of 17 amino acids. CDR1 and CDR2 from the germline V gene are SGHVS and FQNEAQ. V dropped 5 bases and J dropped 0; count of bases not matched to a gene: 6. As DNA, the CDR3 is TGTGCCAGCAGCGCCGGACAGGGTGGCTCTGGGGCCAACGTCCTGACTTTC. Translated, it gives CASSAGQGGSGANVLTF.

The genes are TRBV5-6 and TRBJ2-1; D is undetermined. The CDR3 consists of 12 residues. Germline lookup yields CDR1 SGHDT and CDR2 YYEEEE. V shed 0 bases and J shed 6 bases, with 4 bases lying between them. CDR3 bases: TGTGCCAGCAGCTTGGTACTCAATGAGCAGTTCTTC. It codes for CASSLVLNEQFF.

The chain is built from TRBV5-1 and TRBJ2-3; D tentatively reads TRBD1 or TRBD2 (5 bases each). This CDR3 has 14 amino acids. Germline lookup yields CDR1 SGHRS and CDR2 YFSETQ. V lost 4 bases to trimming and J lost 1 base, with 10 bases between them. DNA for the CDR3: TGCGCCAGCAGCCGGGACCAGGGCACAGATACGCAGTATTTT. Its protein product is CASSRDQGTDTQYF.

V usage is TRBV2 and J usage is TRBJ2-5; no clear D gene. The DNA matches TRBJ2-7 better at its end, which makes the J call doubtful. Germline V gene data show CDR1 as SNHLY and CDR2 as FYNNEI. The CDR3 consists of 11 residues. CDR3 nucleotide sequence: TGTGCCAGCAGTAAGGGCCGCGAGCAGTACTTC. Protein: CASSKGREQYF.

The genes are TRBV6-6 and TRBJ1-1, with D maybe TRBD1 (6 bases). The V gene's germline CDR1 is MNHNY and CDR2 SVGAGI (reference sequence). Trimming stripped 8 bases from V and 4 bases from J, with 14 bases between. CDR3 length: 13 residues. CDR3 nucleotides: TGTGCCAGCCGGGGGGGGGCTCGCACTGAAGCTTTCTTT. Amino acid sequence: CASRGGARTEAFF.

CDR3 sequence (DNA): TGCAGCGTTGGGGGTTTCAATCAGCCCCAGCATTTT. Protein sequence: CSVGGFNQPQHF. The chain is built from TRBV29-1 and TRBJ1-5; the D is unclear. Trimming left V 4 bases short and J 3 bases short, with 7 bases between. This CDR3 comprises 12 residues. Germline CDR1 reads SQVTM; CDR2 reads ANQGSEA.

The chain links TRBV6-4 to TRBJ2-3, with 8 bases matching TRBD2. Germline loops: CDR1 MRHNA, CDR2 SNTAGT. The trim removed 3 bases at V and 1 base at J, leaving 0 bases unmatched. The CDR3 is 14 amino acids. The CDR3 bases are TGTGCCAGCAGTGAGCGGGGGGGCACAGATACGCAGTATTTT. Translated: CASSERGGTDTQYF.

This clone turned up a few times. CDR3 region: CASSSSRDTNEQFF. CDR3 coding DNA: TGCGCCAGCAGCTCGTCCCGGGACACCAATGAGCAGTTCTTC. V and J are TRBV5-1 and TRBJ2-1; the D gene is possibly TRBD1 (6 bases). The CDR3 runs 14 residues. V lost 3 bases to trimming and J lost 6 bases, with 13 bases between them. Germline CDR1 SGHRS, CDR2 YFSETQ.

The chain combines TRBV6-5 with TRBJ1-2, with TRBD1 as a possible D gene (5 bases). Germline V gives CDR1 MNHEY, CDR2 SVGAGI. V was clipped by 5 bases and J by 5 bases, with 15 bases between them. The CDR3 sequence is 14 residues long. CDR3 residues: CASSEIWGGYGYTF. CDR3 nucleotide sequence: TGTGCCAGCAGTGAAATTTGGGGCGGATATGGCTACACCTTC.

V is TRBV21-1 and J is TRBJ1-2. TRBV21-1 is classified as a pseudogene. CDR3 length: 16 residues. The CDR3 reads CASSEDRRDDNWGYTF. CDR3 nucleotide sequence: TGTGCCAGCAGCGAGGACCGCCGCGACGACAACTGGGGCTACACCTTC.

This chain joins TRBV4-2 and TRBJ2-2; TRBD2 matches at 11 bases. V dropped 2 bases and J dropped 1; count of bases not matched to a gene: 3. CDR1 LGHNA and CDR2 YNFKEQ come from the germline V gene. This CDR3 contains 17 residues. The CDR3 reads CASSQFTSGGNTGELFF. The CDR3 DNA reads TGTGCCAGCAGCCAATTCACTAGCGGGGGGAACACCGGGGAGCTGTTTTTT.

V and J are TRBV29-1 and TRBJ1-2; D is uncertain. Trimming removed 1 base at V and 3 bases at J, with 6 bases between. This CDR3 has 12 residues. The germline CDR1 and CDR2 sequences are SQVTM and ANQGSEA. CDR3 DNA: TGCAGCGTTGAAGCCACTGACTATGGCTACACCTTC. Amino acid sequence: CSVEATDYGYTF.

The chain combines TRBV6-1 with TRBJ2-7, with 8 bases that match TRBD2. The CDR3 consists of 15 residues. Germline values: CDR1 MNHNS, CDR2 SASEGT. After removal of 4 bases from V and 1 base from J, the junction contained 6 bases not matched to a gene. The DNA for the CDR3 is TGTGCCAGCAGTGTATTTCCGGGGGGGTCCTACGAGCAGTACTTC. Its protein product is CASSVFPGGSYEQYF.

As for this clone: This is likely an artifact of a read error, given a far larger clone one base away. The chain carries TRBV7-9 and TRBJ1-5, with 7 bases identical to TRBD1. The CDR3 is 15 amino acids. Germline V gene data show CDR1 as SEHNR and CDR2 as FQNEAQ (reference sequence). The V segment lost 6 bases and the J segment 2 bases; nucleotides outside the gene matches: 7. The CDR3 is CASREGAGGNQPQHF. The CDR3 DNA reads TGTGCCAGCAGGGAGGGGGCGGGGGGCAATCAGCCCCAGCATTTT.

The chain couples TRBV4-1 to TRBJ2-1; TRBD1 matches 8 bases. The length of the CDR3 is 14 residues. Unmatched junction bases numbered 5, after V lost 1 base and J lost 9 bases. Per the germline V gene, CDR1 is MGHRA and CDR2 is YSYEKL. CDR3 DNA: TGCGCCAGCAGCCAAGTTCGGACAGGGAGTGAGCAGTTCTTC. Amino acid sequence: CASSQVRTGSEQFF.

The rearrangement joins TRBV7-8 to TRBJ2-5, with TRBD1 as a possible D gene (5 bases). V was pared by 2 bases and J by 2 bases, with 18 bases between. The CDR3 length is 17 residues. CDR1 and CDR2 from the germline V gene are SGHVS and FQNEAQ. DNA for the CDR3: TGTGCCAGCAGCTTATCAGGATGGGGCGATGGACAAGAGACCCAGTACTTC. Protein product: CASSLSGWGDGQETQYF.